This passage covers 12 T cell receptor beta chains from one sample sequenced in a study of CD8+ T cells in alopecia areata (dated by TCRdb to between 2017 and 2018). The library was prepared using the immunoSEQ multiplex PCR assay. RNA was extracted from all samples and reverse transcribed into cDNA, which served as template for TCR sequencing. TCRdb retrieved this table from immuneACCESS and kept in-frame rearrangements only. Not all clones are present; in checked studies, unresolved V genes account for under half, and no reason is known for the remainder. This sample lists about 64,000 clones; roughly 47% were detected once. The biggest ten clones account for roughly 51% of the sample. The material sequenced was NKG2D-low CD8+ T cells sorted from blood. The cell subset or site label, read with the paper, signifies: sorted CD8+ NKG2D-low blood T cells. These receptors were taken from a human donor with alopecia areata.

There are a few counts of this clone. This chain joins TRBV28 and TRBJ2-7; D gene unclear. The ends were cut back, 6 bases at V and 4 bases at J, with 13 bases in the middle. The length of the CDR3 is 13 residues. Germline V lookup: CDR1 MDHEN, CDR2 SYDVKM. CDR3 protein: CASSRNSGYEQYF. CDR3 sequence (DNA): TGTGCCAGCAGCCGAAACTCAGGTTACGAGCAGTACTTC.

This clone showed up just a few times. In nucleotides, the CDR3 is TGTGCCACCAGCAGAGAACGACAGGGGGTGGCTGAAAAACTGTTTTTT. Translating it yields CATSRERQGVAEKLFF. The V call is TRBV15, the J call TRBJ1-4; 9 nucleotides align to TRBD1. Germline CDR1 LNHNV, CDR2 YYDKDF (reference sequence). The CDR3 loop spans 16 amino acids. With 0 bases clipped from V and 7 bases from J, the junction kept 6 bases outside the gene matches.

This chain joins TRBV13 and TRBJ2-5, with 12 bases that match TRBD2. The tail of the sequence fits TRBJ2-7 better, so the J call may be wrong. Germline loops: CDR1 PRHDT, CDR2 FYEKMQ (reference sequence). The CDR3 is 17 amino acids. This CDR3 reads CASSLGARLAGAYEQYF. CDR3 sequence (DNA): TGTGCCAGCAGCTTAGGGGCCCGACTAGCGGGAGCCTACGAGCAGTACTTC.

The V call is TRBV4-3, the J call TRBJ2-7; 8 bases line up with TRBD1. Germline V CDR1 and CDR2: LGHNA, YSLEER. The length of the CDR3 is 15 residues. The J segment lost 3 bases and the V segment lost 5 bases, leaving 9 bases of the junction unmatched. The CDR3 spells CASSSQGAGVYEQYF. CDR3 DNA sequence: TGCGCCAGCAGCTCCCAGGGGGCTGGTGTCTACGAGCAGTACTTC.

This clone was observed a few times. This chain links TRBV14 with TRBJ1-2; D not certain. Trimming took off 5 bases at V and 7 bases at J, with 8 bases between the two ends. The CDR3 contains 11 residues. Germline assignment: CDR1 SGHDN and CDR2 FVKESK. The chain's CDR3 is CASSSPFGYTF. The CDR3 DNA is TGTGCCAGCAGCTCCCCCTTTGGCTACACCTTC.

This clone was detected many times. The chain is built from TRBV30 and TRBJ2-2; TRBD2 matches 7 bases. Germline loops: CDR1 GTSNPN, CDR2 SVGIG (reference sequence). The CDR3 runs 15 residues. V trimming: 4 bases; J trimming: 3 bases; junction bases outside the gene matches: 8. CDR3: CAWMTRESHTGELFF. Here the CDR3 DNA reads TGTGCCTGGATGACGCGGGAGTCCCACACCGGGGAGCTGTTTTTT.

CDR3 nucleotide sequence: TGCAGCGTTGACAGTCATAGCAATCAGCCCCAGCATTTT. Translated: CSVDSHSNQPQHF. V usage is TRBV29-1 and J usage is TRBJ1-5; D not resolved. CDR3 size: 13 residues. Trimming removed 3 bases at V and 0 bases at J, with 6 bases between. The germline CDR1 and CDR2 sequences are SQVTM and ANQGSEA.

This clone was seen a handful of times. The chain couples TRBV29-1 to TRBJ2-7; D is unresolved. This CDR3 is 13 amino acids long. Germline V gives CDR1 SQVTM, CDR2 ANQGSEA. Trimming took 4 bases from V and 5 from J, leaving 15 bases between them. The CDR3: CSVVGTVRNEQYF. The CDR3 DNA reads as TGCAGCGTTGTGGGTACGGTTCGAAACGAGCAGTACTTC.

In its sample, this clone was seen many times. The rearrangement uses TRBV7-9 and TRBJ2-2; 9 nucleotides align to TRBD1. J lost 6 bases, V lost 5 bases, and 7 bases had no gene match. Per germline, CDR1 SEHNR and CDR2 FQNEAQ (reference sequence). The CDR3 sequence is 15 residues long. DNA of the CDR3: TGTGCCAGCAGCGTGGGACAGGGCGGCGCCGGGGAGCTGTTTTTT. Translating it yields CASSVGQGGAGELFF.

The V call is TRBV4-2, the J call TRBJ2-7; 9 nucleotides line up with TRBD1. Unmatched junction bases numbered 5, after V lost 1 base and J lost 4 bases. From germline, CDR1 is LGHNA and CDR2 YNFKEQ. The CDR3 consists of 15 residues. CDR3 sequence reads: CASSQGTGAAYEQYF. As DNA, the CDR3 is TGTGCCAGCAGCCAAGGGACAGGGGCGGCGTACGAGCAGTACTTC.

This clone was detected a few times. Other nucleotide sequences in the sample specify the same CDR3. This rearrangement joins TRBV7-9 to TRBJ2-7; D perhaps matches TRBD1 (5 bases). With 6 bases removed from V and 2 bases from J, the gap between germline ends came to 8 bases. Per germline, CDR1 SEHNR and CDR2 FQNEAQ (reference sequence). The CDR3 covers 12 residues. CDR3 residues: CASRGQTYEQYF. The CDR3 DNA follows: TGTGCCAGCAGGGGGCAGACCTACGAGCAGTACTTC.

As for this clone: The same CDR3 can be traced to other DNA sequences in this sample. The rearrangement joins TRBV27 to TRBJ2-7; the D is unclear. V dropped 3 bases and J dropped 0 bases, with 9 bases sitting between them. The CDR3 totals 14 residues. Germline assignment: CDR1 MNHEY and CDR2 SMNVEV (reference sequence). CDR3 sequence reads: CASSFGSGSYEQYF. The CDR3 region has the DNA TGTGCCAGCAGTTTCGGGTCAGGCTCCTACGAGCAGTACTTC.